This TCR beta chain was recovered during a study of vaccination and CD4 T cells after COVID-19. At the level of the study: Each post-COVID sample was drawn after diagnosis, and the median interval was approximately 100 days (range 35 to 161). Spike peptides, overlapping and drawn from SARS-CoV-2, HCoV-NL63, HCoV-OC43 and HCoV-229E, were used to stimulate cells. Study-wide findings and caveats: The median proportion of reactive clones detected only post-vaccination in convalescent patients was over 65%.

Details on this clonotype: Its target is not known.

Cultured CD4+ T-cell DNA underwent Oncomine TCR Beta short-read sequencing. TCRdb ran MiXCR on the PCR reads and lists one entry per CDR3 protein. The sample holds about 17,000 distinct CDR3 sequences, under 45% seen once. Treatment: roughly 10-day PBMC culture with coronavirus spike peptide pools or control peptides (ViraFEST assay). Cell culture was performed with two million PBMCs per well in the presence of 9 to 10 IU/ml IL-2 and 10 ug/ml peptide pools. The V and J ends lost 5 bases and 9 bases, in that order; junction bases with no gene match: 3. This CDR3 comprises 13 residues. The rearrangement links TRBV12-3 or TRBV12-4 to TRBJ1-6; 8 bases map to TRBD1. This sequence originates from a human donor who had recovered from COVID-19. The sequencing used CD4+ T cells from blood, cultured in vitro, collected before SARS-CoV-2 vaccination. The DNA of the CDR3 is TGTGCCAGCAGTGCTGACAGGGGTTCACCCCTCCACTTT. Its translation is CASSADRGSPLHF.